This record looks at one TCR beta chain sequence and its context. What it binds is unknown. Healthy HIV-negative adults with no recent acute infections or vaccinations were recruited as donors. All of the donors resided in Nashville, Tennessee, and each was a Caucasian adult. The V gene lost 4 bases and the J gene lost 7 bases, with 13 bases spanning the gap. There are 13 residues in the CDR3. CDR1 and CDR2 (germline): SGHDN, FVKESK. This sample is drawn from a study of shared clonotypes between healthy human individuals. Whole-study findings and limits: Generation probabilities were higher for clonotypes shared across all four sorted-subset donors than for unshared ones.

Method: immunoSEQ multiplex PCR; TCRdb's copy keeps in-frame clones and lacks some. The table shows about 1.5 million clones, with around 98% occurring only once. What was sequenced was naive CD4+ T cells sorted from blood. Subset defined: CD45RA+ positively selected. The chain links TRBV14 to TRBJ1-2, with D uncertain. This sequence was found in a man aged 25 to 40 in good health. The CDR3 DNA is TGTGCCAGCAGCCCCCGACAAGGCAGTGGCTACACCTTC. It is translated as CASSPRQGSGYTF.